This TCR beta chain comes out of a study of T cell responses to AZD1222 COVID-19 vaccine. CDR1 and CDR2 from the germline V gene are MDHEN and SYDVKM. The CDR3 spans 13 residues. The V end was cut by 9 bases, the J end by 9 bases, with 20 bases between. Only in-frame clones appear in the TCRdb table, and some are missing; sequencing was by immunoSEQ multiplex PCR. The sample includes over 65,000 clones, about 90% seen only once; the top ten take 7%. This TCR was recovered from an adult in good health. This chain joins TRBV28 and TRBJ1-2, with a possible D match to TRBD1 (6 bases). This specimen was peripheral blood, taken on day 0 of AZD1222 vaccination. The CDR3 nucleotides are TGTGCCAGTATAGTAACAGGGTTCCCCAGCTACACCTTC. The encoded protein is CASIVTGFPSYTF.